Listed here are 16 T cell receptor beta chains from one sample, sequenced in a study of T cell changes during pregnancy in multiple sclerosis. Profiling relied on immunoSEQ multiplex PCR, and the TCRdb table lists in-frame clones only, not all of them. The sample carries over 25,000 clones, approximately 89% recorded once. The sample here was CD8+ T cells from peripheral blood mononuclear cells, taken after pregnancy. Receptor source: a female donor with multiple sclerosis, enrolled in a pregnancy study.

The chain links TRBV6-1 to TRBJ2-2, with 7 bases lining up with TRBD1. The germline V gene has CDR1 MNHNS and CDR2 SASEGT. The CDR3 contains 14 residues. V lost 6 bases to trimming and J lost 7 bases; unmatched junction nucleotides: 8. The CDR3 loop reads CASSASGDSGELFF. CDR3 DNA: TGTGCCAGCAGCGCTAGTGGGGACAGCGGGGAGCTGTTTTTT.

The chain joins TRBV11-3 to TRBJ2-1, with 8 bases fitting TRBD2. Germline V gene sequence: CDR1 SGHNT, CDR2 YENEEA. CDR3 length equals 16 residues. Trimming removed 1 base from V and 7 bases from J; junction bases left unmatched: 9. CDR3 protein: CASSLAGGLGGNEQFF. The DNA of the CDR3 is TGTGCCAGCAGCTTAGCGGGGGGGCTCGGGGGGAATGAGCAGTTCTTC.

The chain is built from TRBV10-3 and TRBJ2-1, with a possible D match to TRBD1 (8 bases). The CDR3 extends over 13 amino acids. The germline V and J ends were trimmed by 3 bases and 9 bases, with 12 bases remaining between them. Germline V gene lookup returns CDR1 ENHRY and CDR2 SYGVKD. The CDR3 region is CAISDYRGGEQFF. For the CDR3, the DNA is TGTGCCATCAGTGACTACAGGGGGGGTGAGCAGTTCTTC.

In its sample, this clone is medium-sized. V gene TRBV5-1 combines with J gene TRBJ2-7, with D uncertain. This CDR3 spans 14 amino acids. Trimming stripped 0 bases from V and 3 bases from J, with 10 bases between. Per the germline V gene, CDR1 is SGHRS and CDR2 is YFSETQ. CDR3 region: CASSLGAISYEQYF. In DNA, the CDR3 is TGCGCCAGCAGCTTGGGGGCGATCAGCTACGAGCAGTACTTC.

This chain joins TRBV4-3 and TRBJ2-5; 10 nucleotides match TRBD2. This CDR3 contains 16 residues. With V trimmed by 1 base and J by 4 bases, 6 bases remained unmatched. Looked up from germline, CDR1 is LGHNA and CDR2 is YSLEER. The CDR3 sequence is CASSQGGSGRTETQYF. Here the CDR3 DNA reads TGCGCCAGCAGCCAAGGGGGTAGCGGGAGGACAGAGACCCAGTACTTC.

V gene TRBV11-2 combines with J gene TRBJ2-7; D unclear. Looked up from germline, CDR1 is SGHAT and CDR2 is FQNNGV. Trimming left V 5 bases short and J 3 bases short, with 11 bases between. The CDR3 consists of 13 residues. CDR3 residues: CASSDDSFYEQYF. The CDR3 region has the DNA TGTGCCAGCAGCGACGACTCGTTCTACGAGCAGTACTTC.

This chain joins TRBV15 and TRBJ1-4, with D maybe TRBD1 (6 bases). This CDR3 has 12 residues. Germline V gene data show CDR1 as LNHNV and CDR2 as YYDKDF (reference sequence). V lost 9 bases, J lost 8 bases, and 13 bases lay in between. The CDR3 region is CATQGFREKLFF. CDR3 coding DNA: TGTGCCACGCAGGGGTTTCGGGAAAAACTGTTTTTT.

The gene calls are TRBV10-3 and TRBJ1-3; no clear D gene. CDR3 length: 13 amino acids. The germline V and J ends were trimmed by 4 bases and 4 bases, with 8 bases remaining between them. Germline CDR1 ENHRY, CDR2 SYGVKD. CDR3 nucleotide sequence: TGTGCCATCAGTGGAGATAGAGGAAACACCATATATTTT. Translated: CAISGDRGNTIYF.

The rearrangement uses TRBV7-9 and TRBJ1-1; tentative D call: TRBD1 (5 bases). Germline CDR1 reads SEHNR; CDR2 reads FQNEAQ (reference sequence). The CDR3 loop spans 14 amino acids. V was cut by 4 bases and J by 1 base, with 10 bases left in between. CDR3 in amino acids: CASSSLRGNTEAFF. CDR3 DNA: TGTGCCAGCAGCTCACTTAGGGGGAACACTGAAGCTTTCTTT.

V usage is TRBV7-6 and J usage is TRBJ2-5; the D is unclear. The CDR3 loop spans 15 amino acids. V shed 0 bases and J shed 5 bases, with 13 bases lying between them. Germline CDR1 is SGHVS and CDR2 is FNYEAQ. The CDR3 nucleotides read TGTGCCAGCAGCTTAGCGGCCTCCGCTCCGGAGACCCAGTACTTC. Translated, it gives CASSLAASAPETQYF.

The CDR3 DNA sequence: TGTGCCAGCAGCGTAGCCTATCCCGGGGAGCTGTTTTTT. Amino acid sequence: CASSVAYPGELFF. This chain uses TRBV9 with TRBJ2-2; D gene unclear. This CDR3 has 13 amino acids. V lost 0 bases to trimming and J lost 6 bases, with 6 bases between them. CDR1 and CDR2 (germline): SGDLS, YYNGEE.

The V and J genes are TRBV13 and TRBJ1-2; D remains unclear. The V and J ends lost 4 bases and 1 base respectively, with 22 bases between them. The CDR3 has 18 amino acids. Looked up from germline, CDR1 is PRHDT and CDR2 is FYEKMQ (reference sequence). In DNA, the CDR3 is TGTGCCAGCAGCTCCCCATCGTCCGACATCGGTTATAACTATGGCTACACCTTC. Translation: CASSSPSSDIGYNYGYTF.

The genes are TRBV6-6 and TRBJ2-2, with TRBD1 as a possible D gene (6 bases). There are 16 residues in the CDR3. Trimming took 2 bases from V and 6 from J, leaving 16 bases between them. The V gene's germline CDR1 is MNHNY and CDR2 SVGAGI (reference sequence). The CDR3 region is CASSYRRTAGAGELFF. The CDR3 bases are TGTGCCAGCAGTTACAGGAGGACAGCAGGTGCCGGGGAGCTGTTTTTT.

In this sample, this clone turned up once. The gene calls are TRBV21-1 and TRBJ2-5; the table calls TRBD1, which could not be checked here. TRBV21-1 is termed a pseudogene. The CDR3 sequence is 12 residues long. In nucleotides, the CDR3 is TGTGCCACTTGGACAGGGGAAGAGACCCAGTACTTC. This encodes CATWTGEETQYF.

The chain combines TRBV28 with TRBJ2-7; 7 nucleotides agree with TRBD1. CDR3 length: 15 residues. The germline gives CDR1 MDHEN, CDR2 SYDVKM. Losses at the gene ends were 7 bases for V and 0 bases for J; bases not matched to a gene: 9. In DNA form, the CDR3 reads TGTGCCAGCACCCAACCGGGACAGCACTCCTACGAGCAGTACTTC. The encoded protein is CASTQPGQHSYEQYF.

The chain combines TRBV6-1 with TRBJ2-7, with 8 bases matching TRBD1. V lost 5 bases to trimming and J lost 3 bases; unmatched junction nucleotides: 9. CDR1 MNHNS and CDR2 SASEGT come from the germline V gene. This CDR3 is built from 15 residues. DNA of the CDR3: TGTGCCAGCAGTCCTTTGGGACAGGCCCTCTACGAGCAGTACTTC. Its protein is CASSPLGQALYEQYF.